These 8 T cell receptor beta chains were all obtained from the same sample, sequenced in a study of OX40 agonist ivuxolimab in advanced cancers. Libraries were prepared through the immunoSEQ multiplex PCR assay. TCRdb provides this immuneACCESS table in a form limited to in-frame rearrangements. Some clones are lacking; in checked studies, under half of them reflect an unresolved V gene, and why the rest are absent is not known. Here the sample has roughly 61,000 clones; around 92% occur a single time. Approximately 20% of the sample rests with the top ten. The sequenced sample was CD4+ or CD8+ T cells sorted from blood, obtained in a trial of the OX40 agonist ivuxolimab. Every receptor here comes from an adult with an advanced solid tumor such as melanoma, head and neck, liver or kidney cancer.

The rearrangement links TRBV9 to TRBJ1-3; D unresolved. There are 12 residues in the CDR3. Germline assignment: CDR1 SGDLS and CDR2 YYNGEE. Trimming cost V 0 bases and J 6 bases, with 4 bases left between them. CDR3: CASSVAENTIYF. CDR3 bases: TGTGCCAGCAGCGTAGCGGAAAACACCATATATTTT.

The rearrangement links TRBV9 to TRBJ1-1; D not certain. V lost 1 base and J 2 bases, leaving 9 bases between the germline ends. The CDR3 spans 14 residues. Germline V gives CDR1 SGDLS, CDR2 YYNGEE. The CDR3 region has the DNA TGTGCCAGCAGCGTAAATAGTCTAAACACTGAAGCTTTCTTT. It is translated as CASSVNSLNTEAFF.

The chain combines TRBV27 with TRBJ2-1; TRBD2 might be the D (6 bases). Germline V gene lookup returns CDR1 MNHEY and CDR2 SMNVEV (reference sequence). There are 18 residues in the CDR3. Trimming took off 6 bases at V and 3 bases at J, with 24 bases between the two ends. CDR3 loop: CASSPLESQGGYYNEQFF. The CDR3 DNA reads TGTGCCAGCAGCCCCCTAGAGTCCCAGGGAGGTTACTACAATGAGCAGTTCTTC.

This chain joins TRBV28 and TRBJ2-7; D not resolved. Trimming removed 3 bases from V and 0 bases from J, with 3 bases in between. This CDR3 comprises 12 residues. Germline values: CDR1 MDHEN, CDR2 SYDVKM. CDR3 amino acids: CASSLSSYEQYF. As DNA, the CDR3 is TGTGCCAGCAGTTTGAGCTCCTACGAGCAGTACTTC.

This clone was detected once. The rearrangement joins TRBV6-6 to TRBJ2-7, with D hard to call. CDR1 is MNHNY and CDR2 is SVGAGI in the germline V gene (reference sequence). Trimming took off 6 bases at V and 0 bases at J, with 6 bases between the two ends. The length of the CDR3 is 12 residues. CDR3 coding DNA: TGTGCCAGCAGCTTCACCTCCTACGAGCAGTACTTC. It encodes CASSFTSYEQYF.

CDR3 bases: TGTGCTAGTGGCTTCACAGGTAACGAGAACATTCAGTACTTC. Translation gives CASGFTGNENIQYF. The chain links TRBV12-5 to TRBJ2-4, with D perhaps matching TRBD1 (5 bases). This CDR3 has 14 residues. V was trimmed by 6 bases and J by 7 bases, leaving 16 bases between them. CDR1 and CDR2 (germline): LGHNT, FRNRAP.

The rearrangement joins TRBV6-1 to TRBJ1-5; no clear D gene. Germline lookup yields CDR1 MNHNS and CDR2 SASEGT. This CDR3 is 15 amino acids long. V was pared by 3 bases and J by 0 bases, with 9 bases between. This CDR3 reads CASSDSVLSNQPQHF. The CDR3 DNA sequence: TGTGCCAGCAGTGACTCGGTCCTTAGCAATCAGCCCCAGCATTTT.

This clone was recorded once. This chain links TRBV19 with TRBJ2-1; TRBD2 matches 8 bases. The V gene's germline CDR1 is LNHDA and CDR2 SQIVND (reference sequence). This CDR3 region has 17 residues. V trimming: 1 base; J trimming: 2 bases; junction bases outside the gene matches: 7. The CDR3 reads CASSIGFSGEAYNEQFF. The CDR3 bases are TGTGCCAGTAGTATAGGTTTTAGCGGGGAGGCCTACAATGAGCAGTTCTTC.